Sequencing of this T cell receptor beta chain was carried out in a study of OX40 agonist ivuxolimab in advanced cancers. On the study more broadly: A diagnosis of hepatocellular carcinoma, melanoma, renal cell or head and neck cancer was present in dose-escalation patients. Of the participants, approximately 36% had some prior anti-PD-1, anti-PD-L1 or anti-CTLA-4 therapy, which was allowed. Study-level results: CD8+ T cells averaged more expanded clones than CD4+.

From germline, CDR1 is KGHSH and CDR2 LQKENI. The CDR3 has 16 amino acids. V was clipped by 0 bases and J by 10 bases; unmatched bases: 10. The table came from immunoSEQ multiplex PCR; TCRdb's copy has only in-frame clones and leaves some out. The sample records 50,000 to 65,000 clones, about nine tenths being singletons. Note on this clone: Its antigen remains unknown.

This clonotype originated in an adult with an advanced solid tumor such as melanoma, head and neck, liver or kidney cancer. The chain has TRBV18 and TRBJ2-1; TRBD2 agrees at 9 bases. The sample was CD4+ or CD8+ T cells sorted from blood, taken in a trial of the OX40 agonist ivuxolimab. This chain's CDR3 is CASSPPTSGRGGEQFF. The CDR3 DNA sequence: TGTGCCAGCTCACCACCTACTAGCGGGCGAGGGGGGGAGCAGTTCTTC.